This T cell receptor beta chain was sequenced during a study of Ad26.COV2.S vaccination and SARS-CoV-2 variants. For the study at large: Doses of Ad26.COV2.S were injected into muscle once or twice, 56 days apart. Findings of the study overall: Responses of T cells in total may have been underestimated by the TCR breadth and depth analyses.

Treatment specified: around 19 received Ad26.COV2.S at low or high dose, single or two shots; roughly five received placebo; per-sample allocation not given. Day 63 following the first vaccine or placebo injection was when the samples were taken. An adult donor aged 18-55 years was enrolled in Boston. The CDR3 length is 17 residues. Looked up from germline, CDR1 is SGHRS and CDR2 is YFSETQ. Germline trimming cut 0 bases from V and 5 bases from J; bases unmatched to any gene: 6. This clone was detected once. Its specificity is unknown. Generated by immunoSEQ multiplex PCR, the TCRdb table keeps only in-frame clones and is missing some. Here the sample spans some 250,000 clones, approximately 87% being singletons.

This sample comprised peripheral blood, obtained in a trial of Ad26.COV2.S vaccine versus placebo. This TCR derives from a person between 18 and 65 years old who received the Ad26.COV2.S COVID-19 vaccine or a placebo. V usage is TRBV5-1 and J usage is TRBJ2-6, with 9 bases lining up with TRBD1. CDR3 amino acids: CASSLGDRVSWANVLTF. The CDR3 DNA sequence: TGCGCCAGCAGCTTGGGGGACAGGGTTTCGTGGGCCAACGTCCTGACTTTC.